Listed below are T cell receptor beta chains from one sample, sequenced in a study of post-analysis software for immune sequencing data. TCRdb redid the calling of the PCR reads with MiXCR, one entry per CDR3 protein. The data contain roughly 800,000 distinct CDR3 sequences, roughly 27% of them seen just once; the ten biggest clones take up roughly 0.53%. Source material: blood. The receptor source for this set is a girl aged 5 to 17 with multiple sclerosis. CDR3s include the opening cysteine and the closing phenylalanine or tryptophan. The D gene is left open where the match is weak. Expanded clones get a size class; other rows say once, few or many, or leave the size out.

>TRBD2|TRBJ2-1|few|TRBV2
TGTGCCAGCAGTGCCCTAGGGAGCGGGGGTGACAATGAGCAGTTCTTC
CASSALGSGGDNEQFF
>-|TRBJ2-5|once|TRBV5-6
TGTGCCAGCAGCTTGGAGAGGGTATGGCGACAGGGAGGAAAGCAAGAGACCCAGTACTTC
CASSLERVWRQGGKQETQYF
>TRBD2|TRBJ2-7|-|TRBV6-1
TGTGCCAGCAGCCGAGGACAATTATTGACTAGCGGGTCCTACGAGCAGTACTTC
CASSRGQLLTSGSYEQYF
>TRBD2|TRBJ2-7|-|TRBV7-2
TGTGCCAGCAGCTTAAACTTGCGGGAGTCACGAGGGCTCTACGAGCAGTACTTC
CASSLNLRESRGLYEQYF
>TRBD1|TRBJ2-5|once|TRBV7-2
TGTGCCGGCAGCTTAGCCCAGAGGGGGCGCCGAGAGACCCAGTACTTC
CAGSLAQRGRRETQYF
>-|TRBJ1-5|-|TRBV3-1
TGTGCCAGCAGCCAAGATCCCGTTCAGCCCCAGCATTTT
CASSQDPVQPQHF
>-|TRBJ1-6|few|TRBV7-2
TGTGCCAGCAGCTCCTCCCCGGTTGTTCGTCGACCCCTCCACTTT
CASSSSPVVRRPLHF
>TRBD1|TRBJ2-7|few|TRBV5-6
TGTGCCAGCAGCGGCCGGGACAGGGAGGCCTACGAGCAGTACTTC
CASSGRDREAYEQYF
>-|TRBJ2-1|few|TRBV5-6
TGTGCCAGCAGCTTCGGGACTGGACTCAGGGAGCAGTTCTTC
CASSFGTGLREQFF
>-|TRBJ2-4|-|TRBV15
TGTGCCACCAGCAGAGGCGACAGTTTAAGAGCCAAAAACATTCAGTACTTC
CATSRGDSLRAKNIQYF
>TRBD1|TRBJ1-1|few|TRBV5-1
TGTGCCAGCTCACCCACAGGGGGGAACACTGAAGCTTTCTTT
CASSPTGGNTEAFF
>TRBD2|TRBJ2-7|-|TRBV7-2
TGTGCCAGCAGCTTACGGCCGGGGGGCTACGAGCAGTACTTC
CASSLRPGGYEQYF
>-|TRBJ1-4|-|TRBV10-3
TGTGCCATCAGCCCCCGCGGGATTGGGGAAAAACTGTTTTTT
CAISPRGIGEKLFF
>TRBD2|TRBJ2-2|-|TRBV5-8
TGTGCCAGCAGCTACCCTAGCGGGAGGGCGAACACCGGGGAGCTGTTTTTT
CASSYPSGRANTGELFF
>-|TRBJ1-2|-|TRBV28
TGTGCCAGCAGAGACTCGAGGGGCCCGGGGGGCTACACCTTC
CASRDSRGPGGYTF
>TRBD1|TRBJ2-3|-|TRBV5-5
TGTGCCAGCAGCCCGGGACAGGGGAAAGATACGCAGTATTTT
CASSPGQGKDTQYF
>-|TRBJ2-1|-|TRBV14
TGTGCCGACAGCCAAGACAGGGACTGGATCTACAATGAGCAGTTCTTC
CADSQDRDWIYNEQFF
>-|TRBJ1-1|-|TRBV20-1
TGCAGTGCTAGAGATTCAGGGGACTCTGAAGCTTTCTTT
CSARDSGDSEAFF
>TRBD2|TRBJ2-3|few|TRBV6-2/TRBV6-3
TGTGCCAGCAGTTCCGGGACTAGCGGGATCAGAGGTGATACGCAGTATTTT
CASSSGTSGIRGDTQYF
>TRBD2|TRBJ2-3|-|TRBV20-1
TGCAGTGCTAGAGGACTAGCGGGGGGAGCGAGCACAGATACGCAGTATTTT
CSARGLAGGASTDTQYF
>-|TRBJ2-7|-|TRBV4-3
TGCGCCAGCAGCCAAAACTGGGGACCCCGGAACTCCTACGAGCAGTACTTC
CASSQNWGPRNSYEQYF
>TRBD1|TRBJ2-5|-|TRBV11-2
TGTGCCAGCAGCTGGGACAGGGGCCAGGGGGAGACCCAGTACTTC
CASSWDRGQGETQYF
>-|TRBJ2-1|few|TRBV5-1
TGCGCCAGCAGCTTGGCGGCACGCCAGAAGCAGTTCTTC
CASSLAARQKQFF
>TRBD1|TRBJ2-4|-|TRBV28
TGTGCCAGCAGTGCTATGGACGGACAGGTTGGGGTGGTTCAGTACTTC
CASSAMDGQVGVVQYF
>TRBD1|TRBJ2-7|once|TRBV20-1
TGCAGTGCGTGGACAGGGGAATACGGGCAGTACTTC
CSAWTGEYGQYF
>-|TRBJ1-1|-|TRBV5-1
TGCGCCAGCAGCTTAATTTTAGGGGCAGGGGACACTGAAGCTTTCTTT
CASSLILGAGDTEAFF
>TRBD1|TRBJ1-5|-|TRBV12-3/TRBV12-4
TGTGCCAGCAGTCCCCCGGACAGGGCAAATCAGCCCCAGCATTTT
CASSPPDRANQPQHF
>-|TRBJ2-4|-|TRBV11-2
TGTGCCAGCAGCTCGAGGCGGAGGTTCGACAATACAATAGCCAAAAACATTCAGTACTTC
CASSSRRRFDNTIAKNIQYF
>-|TRBJ2-3|-|TRBV12-3/TRBV12-4
TGTGCCAGCAGTCTCCAAGACACCTCAGATACGCAGTATTTT
CASSLQDTSDTQYF
>TRBD1|TRBJ1-5|-|TRBV14
TGTGCCAGCAGCACCGGACAGGTTCAGCCCCAGCATTTT
CASSTGQVQPQHF
>TRBD1|TRBJ1-2|-|TRBV12-3/TRBV12-4
TGTGCCAGCAGTTTGAAGTGGGACAGGGGAATTTACTATGGCTACACCTTC
CASSLKWDRGIYYGYTF
>TRBD2|TRBJ2-5|-|TRBV7-2
TGTGCCAGCAGCTTAGCGGGAGGGCGGGTAGTCAAGGAGACCCAGTACTTC
CASSLAGGRVVKETQYF
>-|TRBJ2-3|many|TRBV12-3/TRBV12-4
TGTGCCAGCAGCCCGGACGGACCCACTCTGCGTGCGCAGTATTTT
CASSPDGPTLRAQYF
>TRBD1|TRBJ2-5|many|TRBV15
TGTGCCACCAGCAGAGACCAGGACAGGGGAGAGACCCAGTACTTC
CATSRDQDRGETQYF
>TRBD1|TRBJ2-6|few|TRBV28
TGTGCCAGCACCTGGACAGGGGGTGGGGCTGGGGCCAACGTCCTGACTTTC
CASTWTGGGAGANVLTF